This section outlines one T cell receptor (beta chain) sequence together with its context. There are a few counts of this clonotype. Its antigen is unknown. Base qualities are not recorded, but no much larger clone differs from it by a single base. CDR3 length: 17 amino acids, cysteine to phenylalanine. The DNA shown is the 51-base CDR3, in frame from base 1. The germline V gene supplies CDR1 MNHNS and CDR2 SASEGT. V sheds 0 bases and J sheds 3 bases, leaving 12 bases between their ends. TCR beta CDR3 regions were amplified from RNA transcripts. The TCR CDR3 was subjected to a first round of RT-PCR using the HTBI primer set and the Qiagen OneStep RT-PCR kit. Libraries were constructed in a second round of multiplex PCR, after which size selection and purification were performed. The libraries were sequenced on an Illumina HiSeq2000 using paired-end 100 bp reads. The paper's data handling went like this. SOAPnuke was used to process the raw data, throwing out any read that contained adapters or uncalled bases, had a mean Phred below 15, or lacked an exact constant-primer or identifier match. High-quality paired reads were merged with COPE v1.2.5, and unique nucleotide sequences were defined as clonotypes. MiTCR v1.1 was used to align the clonotypes against IMGT TRBV, TRBD and TRBJ reference segments. The analysis was restricted to V-J combinations with a frequency above 0.0001, which together covered roughly 99% of the repertoires. The TCS score was defined as the ratio of F50 (clonal expansion) to E x V (chaos), calculated using BLOSUM62-based TCRdist between CDR3 peptides within each V-J. Welch's t-statistics and random forest reduced around 510 V-J features to 13, which were used in a naive Bayes classifier (R e1071). The public reads were quality trimmed at Q25 with fastp and then assembled into clones with MiXCR by TCRdb, keeping productive beta chains. Every distinct CDR3 protein forms one entry, paired with its most common genes and DNA. TCRdb's processing, not the authors' own work, is the source of the V and J calls. The sample table shows around 490,000 distinct CDR3 sequences, and nearly 20% are seen once. 47% of the sample rests with the top ten.

The record originates from a study of T cells in Graves' hyperthyroidism and ophthalmopathy (dated by TCRdb to the late 2010s). Concerning the study at large: Peripheral blood was sampled at the time of initial diagnosis, prior to any treatment. TCR V-J signatures able to tell the groups apart were searched for in a discovery cohort of approximately 95 patients, of whom around 42 had Graves' ophthalmopathy and roughly 58 had stable Graves' hyperthyroidism. The study also compared thyroid tissue and blood T-cell repertoires from roughly six Graves' hyperthyroidism patients. The 100 discovery patients were divided at random into training and test sets in a 7:3 ratio. Once sampling was done, hyperthyroidism patients were given methimazole at a starting dose of 30 mg daily, whereas ophthalmopathy patients were given high-dose intravenous methylprednisolone. Prospective prediction of ophthalmopathy was tested in an independent validation cohort of fewer than 20 hyperthyroidism patients and some 17 patients who later progressed to ophthalmopathy. The paper reports TCR Vbeta CDR3 sequencing of about 140 peripheral blood samples: over 40 ophthalmopathy, fewer than 85 hyperthyroidism and around 17 progressor patients.

Ophthalmopathy patients had moderately to severely active disease, Clinical Activity Score of at least 3, NOSPECS grade of at least 4, and duration under 3 months. Exclusion was applied to patients with uncontrolled infections, other autoimmune diseases, pregnancy or lactation. Diagnoses were established on the basis of clinical symptoms, serum thyroxine and TRAb, thyroid ultrasound, and orbital computed tomography. PBMCs were isolated from 7.5 to 10 ml of fresh peripheral blood by Ficoll-Paque density gradient centrifugation. Total RNA was extracted using Trizol reagent, and RNA quality was assessed on an Agilent 2100 Bioanalyzer. The investigation overall reported the following: Sample size was not statistically predetermined, and blinding of investigators to group allocation was not performed. Most expanded thyroid clonotypes (frequency above 0.001) were also detected in blood, a finding suggesting that blood repertoires may reflect thyroid immune responses. A model built on a 13 V-J signature distinguished ophthalmopathy from stable hyperthyroidism, reaching around 90% sensitivity and around 81% specificity in cross-validation and 80%/75% in testing. During validation, the model predicted progression to ophthalmopathy a median of around 7 months ahead of onset, with 60% to 71% sensitivity and roughly 72% specificity.

Recombination linked TRBV6-1 to TRBJ2-6, with the D call perhaps TRBD1 or TRBD2, as 6 bases match in each case. The clonotype comes from a man between 35 and 55 years old with Graves' ophthalmopathy. Sequencing was performed on blood. In nucleotides, the sequence is TGTGCCAGCAGTGAAGCGAGGGGGGCTTATGGGGCCAACGTCCTGACTTTC. Its protein product is CASSEARGAYGANVLTF.